A single sample is the source of the 2 T cell receptor beta chains below, sequenced in a study of T cells generated in artificial thymic organoids. Semi-nested PCR with reverse primers in the TRAC or TRBC constant regions amplified each chain separately. TCRdb fed the 5' RACE reads into MiXCR, producing one record per CDR3 protein. The sample includes 2,000 to 2,500 distinct CDR3 sequences, about 11% of them seen just once. Sequencing was performed on naive CD8+ T cells from the thymus. Subset described: CD3+TCRalphabeta+CD8SP T cells; for blood, CD45RO-CCR7+ naive CD8+ T cells. The receptors originated from a human donor who gave cord blood stem cells for thymic organoid culture, a cardiac surgery patient who gave postnatal thymus, or a blood donor (not recorded which).

As concerns this clonotype: A much larger clone lies one base from this, so it may be a read error. The chain uses TRBV4-1 and TRBJ2-1; D call uncertain. CDR1 and CDR2 (germline): MGHRA, YSYEKL. This CDR3 is built from 13 residues. Between the trimmed V and J ends, which lost 1 base and 13 bases, there was a span of 14 bases. The CDR3 DNA reads as TGCGCCAGCAGCCAAGGTATCTCCCTAATTCAGTTCTTC. It yields the protein CASSQGISLIQFF.

This chain uses TRBV7-3 with TRBJ2-1, with 8 bases that match TRBD2. The CDR3 has 13 residues. V trimming: 3 bases; J trimming: 8 bases; junction bases outside the gene matches: 3. Per germline, CDR1 SGHTA and CDR2 FQGTGA. The CDR3 reads CASSFGGAHEQFF. CDR3 nucleotide sequence: TGTGCCAGCAGCTTCGGGGGGGCCCATGAGCAGTTCTTC.